This T cell receptor (beta chain) was captured by sequencing in a study of cytomegalovirus exposure and HLA in healthy donors. Study-level information: As released early, the data held roughly 85 million unique TCRs from HLA-typed donors. Study-level findings and limits: Listed as cytomegalovirus-associated were 150 to 200 TCR beta chains. A later analysis linked a missense DCLRE1C variant to TCR beta V- and J-gene trimming. Several of the most significant clusters appeared linked to common viral pathogens, based on a later analysis.

Notes on this clone: What it binds is not known.

PCR was performed using 60 Vbeta and 13 Jbeta primers. Produced via immunoSEQ multiplex PCR; TCRdb's table is partial and in-frame only. This table holds 150,000 to 200,000 clones, 70% to 90% found once. The sequencing input was PBMCs. The receptor was isolated from a woman in her 30s in good health and CMV-seronegative.

CDR3 protein: CASSLGGSVGEQYF. The CDR3 DNA is TGTGCCAGCAGTCTCGGCGGGAGCGTCGGCGAGCAGTACTTC. V usage is TRBV28 and J usage is TRBJ2-7; 7 bases fit TRBD2. Germline V lookup: CDR1 MDHEN, CDR2 SYDVKM. This CDR3 spans 14 amino acids. Trimming took 5 bases from V and 6 from J; bases not matched to a gene: 10.